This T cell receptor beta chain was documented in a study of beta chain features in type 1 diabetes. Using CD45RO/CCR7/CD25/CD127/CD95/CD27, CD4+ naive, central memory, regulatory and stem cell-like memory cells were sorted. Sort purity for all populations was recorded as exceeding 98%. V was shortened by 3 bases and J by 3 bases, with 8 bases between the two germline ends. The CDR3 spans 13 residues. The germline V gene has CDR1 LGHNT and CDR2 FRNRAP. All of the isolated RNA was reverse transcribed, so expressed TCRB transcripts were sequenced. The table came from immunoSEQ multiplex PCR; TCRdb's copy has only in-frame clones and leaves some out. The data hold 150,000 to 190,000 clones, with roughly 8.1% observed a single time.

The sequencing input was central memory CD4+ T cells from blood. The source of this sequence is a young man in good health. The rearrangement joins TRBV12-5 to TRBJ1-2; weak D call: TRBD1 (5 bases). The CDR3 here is CASGLQTDYGYTF. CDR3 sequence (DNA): TGTGCTAGTGGTTTACAGACAGACTATGGCTACACCTTC.